Listed below are T cell receptor beta chains from one sample, sequenced in a study of prognosis after radiotherapy for stage I lung cancer. From the multiplex PCR reads, TCRdb called clonotypes with MiXCR, one entry per CDR3 protein. In the table there are some 15,000 distinct CDR3 sequences, about 60% of which are singletons. Material: PBMCs, obtained before or after stereotactic body radiation therapy (not recorded which). These receptor sequences come from a donor older than 45 with non-small cell lung cancer. Both conserved end residues are part of each CDR3. D genes are given only for firm matches. Rows may omit the clone size; those that give it use once, few, many or a size class.

d_gene	abundance	v_gene	j_gene	CDR3aa	CDR3nt
NA	NA	TRBV5-1	TRBJ2-2	CASSLLGTGELFF	TGTGCCAGCAGCTTACTTGGCACCGGGGAGCTGTTTTTT
TRBD2	many	TRBV18	TRBJ2-1	CASAGLVGNEQFF	TGTGCCAGCGCGGGACTAGTGGGCAATGAGCAGTTCTTC
NA	NA	TRBV29-1	TRBJ2-7	CSVEVLSSYEQYF	TGCAGCGTTGAGGTACTGAGCTCCTACGAGCAGTACTTC
NA	NA	TRBV6-2/TRBV6-3	TRBJ2-2	CASSSWTCSGELFF	TGTGCCAGCAGTTCCTGGACATGCTCCGGGGAGCTGTTTTTT
NA	NA	TRBV19	TRBJ2-1	CASPLGNEQFF	TGTGCCAGTCCATTGGGGAATGAGCAGTTCTTC
TRBD2	NA	TRBV5-1	TRBJ2-2	CASRGGTGELFF	TGCGCCAGCAGGGGAGGGACCGGGGAGCTGTTTTTT
TRBD2	many	TRBV6-2/TRBV6-3	TRBJ2-7	CASSGLATYEQYF	TGTGCCAGCTCCGGACTAGCCACCTACGAGCAGTACTTC
TRBD2	medium-sized	TRBV27	TRBJ2-1	CASSSISLVGGPHNEQFF	TGTGCCAGCAGCTCCATTAGCCTCGTGGGAGGGCCCCACAATGAGCAGTTCTTC
NA	NA	TRBV19	TRBJ2-5	CASSKAAQETQYF	TGTGCCAGTAGTAAGGCAGCGCAAGAGACCCAGTACTTC
TRBD1	many	TRBV28	TRBJ2-5	CASSGTGLETQYF	TGTGCCAGCAGTGGGACAGGGCTTGAGACCCAGTACTTC
NA	many	TRBV10-3	TRBJ1-1	CAISDGVQTSTEAFF	TGTGCCATCAGCGATGGGGTACAGACGAGCACTGAAGCTTTCTTT
TRBD1	NA	TRBV7-2	TRBJ1-3	CASSLDRGPGNTIYF	TGTGCCAGCAGCTTAGACAGGGGGCCGGGAAACACCATATATTTT
NA	large	TRBV5-5	TRBJ1-5	CASSLERTTRGQPQHF	TGCGCCAGCAGCTTGGAAAGAACAACGCGTGGTCAGCCCCAGCATTTT
NA	many	TRBV12-3/TRBV12-4	TRBJ1-2	CASSLTPSNYGYTF	TGTGCCAGCAGTTTAACACCGTCCAACTATGGCTACACCTTC
NA	few	TRBV28	TRBJ1-2	CASSFSRTIGYTF	TGTGCCAGCAGTTTTTCCAGAACCATCGGCTACACCTTC
TRBD1	NA	TRBV6-5	TRBJ2-1	CASSYLESGTGSTEQFF	TGTGCCAGCAGTTACCTAGAGTCCGGGACAGGGAGTACTGAGCAGTTCTTC
TRBD1	NA	TRBV9	TRBJ1-1	CASSPRTGGLNTEAFF	TGTGCCAGCAGCCCACGGACAGGCGGACTGAACACTGAAGCTTTCTTT
TRBD2	medium-sized	TRBV10-3	TRBJ2-7	CAISDRGGSYEQYF	TGTGCCATCAGTGACCGGGGGGGATCCTACGAGCAGTACTTC
NA	NA	TRBV11-1	TRBJ1-1	CASSPPRRNTEAFF	TGTGCCAGCAGCCCGCCTCGACGGAACACTGAAGCTTTCTTT
NA	medium-sized	TRBV20-1	TRBJ2-7	CSARGSGFSYEQYF	TGCAGTGCTAGAGGCAGCGGGTTCTCCTACGAGCAGTACTTC
NA	many	TRBV11-2	TRBJ2-1	CASSSWEDNEQFF	TGTGCCAGCAGCTCCTGGGAGGACAATGAGCAGTTCTTC
NA	NA	TRBV7-3	TRBJ2-7	CASSPAAVGEQYF	TGTGCCAGCAGCCCCGCGGCGGTGGGGGAGCAGTACTTT
TRBD1	NA	TRBV12-3/TRBV12-4	TRBJ1-4	CACSLRGTAGLKLFF	TGTGCCTGCAGTTTGCGGGGGACAGCCGGGCTAAAACTGTTTTTC
NA	medium-sized	TRBV11-1	TRBJ1-2	CASSLEAGEQYGYTF	TGTGCCAGCAGCTTAGAGGCAGGGGAACAATATGGCTACACCTTC
NA	many	TRBV28	TRBJ1-1	CASSLSPRGEAFF	TGTGCCAGCAGTTTATCGCCCAGGGGAGAAGCTTTCTTT
NA	medium-sized	TRBV20-1	TRBJ2-5	CSARVGTQETQYF	TGCAGTGCTAGAGTAGGGACCCAAGAGACCCAGTACTTC
NA	medium-sized	TRBV11-3	TRBJ2-7	CASSPTARLSSYEQYF	TGTGCCAGCAGTCCGACGGCCCGACTGAGCTCCTACGAGCAGTACTTC
NA	NA	TRBV6-1	TRBJ2-5	CASRAGKGEEAQYF	TGTGCCAGCAGAGCCGGGAAAGGGGAAGAGGCCCAGTACTTC
NA	once	TRBV12-3/TRBV12-4	TRBJ2-6	CASRRYYGGGYSGANVLTF	TGTGCCAGCAGGCGTTATTACGGGGGCGGTTACTCTGGGGCCAACGTCCTGACTTTC
TRBD1	NA	TRBV20-1	TRBJ1-1	CSGDRGGGGSTEAFF	TGCAGTGGGGACAGGGGAGGGGGAGGTTCCACTGAAGCTTTCTTT
NA	NA	TRBV28	TRBJ2-7	CASRGGFYEQYF	TGTGCCAGCAGAGGGGGGTTCTACGAGCAGTACTTC
NA	NA	TRBV5-1	TRBJ1-1	CASSYSQGSIAFF	TGCGCCAGCAGCTATTCCCAGGGGAGTATAGCTTTCTTT
NA	NA	TRBV5-1	TRBJ2-1	CASSLGGAGNNEQFF	TGCGCCAGCAGCCTCGGGGGCGCTGGGAACAATGAGCAGTTCTTC
NA	NA	TRBV20-1	TRBJ2-1	CSARDIWVGYREKSNEQFF	TGCAGTGCTAGAGATATATGGGTGGGCTACCGGGAAAAGAGCAATGAGCAGTTCTTC
TRBD2	NA	TRBV5-4	TRBJ2-7	CDSSFGLAGGFSCEQYF	TGTGACAGCAGCTTTGGTCTAGCGGGAGGCTTTTCCTGCGAGCAGTACTTC
NA	NA	TRBV6-7	TRBJ1-5	CASSVGYRSLTRGNQPQHF	TGTGCCAGCAGTGTGGGGTACAGGTCCTTGACGCGAGGCAATCAGCCCCAGCATTTT
TRBD1	NA	TRBV6-2/TRBV6-3	TRBJ1-5	CVSTSGTVGARGNQPQHF	TGTGTCAGCACCTCCGGGACAGTGGGCGCAAGGGGCAATCAGCCCCAGCATTTT
TRBD2	NA	TRBV7-8	TRBJ2-1	CASSRSSGRGNEQFF	TGTGCCAGCAGCCGCTCTAGCGGGAGGGGGAATGAGCAGTTCTTC
TRBD2	few	TRBV28	TRBJ2-3	CASSFTSGRARATDTQYF	TGTGCCAGCAGTTTTACTAGCGGGAGGGCCCGGGCCACAGATACGCAGTATTTT
NA	medium-sized	TRBV27	TRBJ2-5	CASSASTGRETQYF	TGTGCCAGCAGTGCCTCCACGGGGCGAGAGACCCAGTACTTC
NA	NA	TRBV2	TRBJ2-2	CASSELGYRGTGELFF	TGTGCCAGCAGTGAATTAGGGTATCGAGGGACCGGGGAGCTGTTTTTT
NA	NA	TRBV6-1	TRBJ2-6	CASSEARRTGANVLTF	TGTGCCAGCAGTGAAGCTAGGAGGACTGGGGCCAACGTCCTGACTTTC